A single T cell receptor beta chain is shown here with its context. The data stem from a study of blood T cell repertoires in COVID-19. Study-wide background: The analysed material was cDNA or gDNA that came from T cells, B-cell-depleted T cells, or PBMCs.

Generated by immunoSEQ multiplex PCR, the TCRdb table keeps only in-frame clones and is missing some. This sample carries roughly 220,000 clones, around 86% of them seen once, and the ten largest clones take roughly 10%. V gave up 7 bases and J gave up 4 bases, with 11 bases separating them. The CDR3 is made up of 13 amino acids. The clonotype comes from a woman aged 45-65 years with COVID-19, enrolled during active disease. What was sequenced was peripheral blood. The chain links TRBV12-3 or TRBV12-4 to TRBJ1-3; D unresolved. CDR3: CASTLLIGNTIYF. The CDR3 region has the DNA TGTGCCAGCACCCTACTCATAGGAAACACCATATATTTT.